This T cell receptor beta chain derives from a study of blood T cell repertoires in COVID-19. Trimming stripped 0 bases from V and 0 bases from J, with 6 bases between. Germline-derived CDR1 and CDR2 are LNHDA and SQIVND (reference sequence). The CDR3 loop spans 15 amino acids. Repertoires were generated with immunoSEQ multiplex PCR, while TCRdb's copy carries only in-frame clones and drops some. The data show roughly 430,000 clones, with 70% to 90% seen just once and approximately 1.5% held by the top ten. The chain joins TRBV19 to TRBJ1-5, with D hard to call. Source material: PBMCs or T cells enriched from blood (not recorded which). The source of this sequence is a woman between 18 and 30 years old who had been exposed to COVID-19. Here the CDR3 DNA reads TGTGCCAGTAGTATAGAACAGTTTAGCAATCAGCCCCAGCATTTT. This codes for CASSIEQFSNQPQHF.